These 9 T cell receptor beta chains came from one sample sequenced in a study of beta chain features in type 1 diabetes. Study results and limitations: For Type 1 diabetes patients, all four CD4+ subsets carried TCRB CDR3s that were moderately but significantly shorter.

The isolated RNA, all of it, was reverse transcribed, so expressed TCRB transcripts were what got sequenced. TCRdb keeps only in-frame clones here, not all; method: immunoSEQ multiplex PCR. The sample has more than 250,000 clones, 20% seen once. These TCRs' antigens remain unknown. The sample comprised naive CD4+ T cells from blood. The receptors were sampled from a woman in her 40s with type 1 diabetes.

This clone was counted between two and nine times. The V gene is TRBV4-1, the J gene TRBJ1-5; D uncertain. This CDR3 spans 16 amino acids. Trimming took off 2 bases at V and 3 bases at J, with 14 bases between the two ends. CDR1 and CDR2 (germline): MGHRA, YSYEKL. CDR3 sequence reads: CASSQLVSVYNQPQHF. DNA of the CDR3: TGCGCCAGCAGCCAACTCGTGAGCGTGTACAATCAGCCCCAGCATTTT.

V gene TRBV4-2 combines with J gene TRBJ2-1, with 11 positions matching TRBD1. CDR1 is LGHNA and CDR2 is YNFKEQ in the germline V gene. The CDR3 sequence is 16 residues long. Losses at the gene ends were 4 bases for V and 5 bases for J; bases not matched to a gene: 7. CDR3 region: CASSPWTGGANNEQFF. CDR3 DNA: TGTGCCAGCAGCCCTTGGACAGGGGGCGCAAACAATGAGCAGTTCTTC.

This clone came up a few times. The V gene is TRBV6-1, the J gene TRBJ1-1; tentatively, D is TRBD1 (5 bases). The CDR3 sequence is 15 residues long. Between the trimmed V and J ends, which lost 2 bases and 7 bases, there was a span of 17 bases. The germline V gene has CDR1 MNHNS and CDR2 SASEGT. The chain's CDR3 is CASSEYPGGGVEAFF. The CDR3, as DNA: TGTGCCAGCAGTGAATATCCCGGGGGGGGAGTTGAAGCTTTCTTT.

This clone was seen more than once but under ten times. The CDR3 reads CASSLQVAGELFF. CDR3 nucleotides: TGTGCCAGCAGCCTCCAAGTAGCCGGGGAGCTGTTTTTT. This chain links TRBV5-6 with TRBJ2-2; D ambiguous. Germline loops: CDR1 SGHDT, CDR2 YYEEEE. There are 13 residues in the CDR3. Trimming took off 4 bases at V and 6 bases at J, with 10 bases between the two ends.

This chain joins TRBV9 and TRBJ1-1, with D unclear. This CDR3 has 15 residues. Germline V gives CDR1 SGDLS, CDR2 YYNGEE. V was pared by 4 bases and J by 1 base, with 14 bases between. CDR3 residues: CASSPLLLANTEAFF. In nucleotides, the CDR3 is TGTGCCAGCAGCCCCCTTCTGTTGGCGAACACTGAAGCTTTCTTT.

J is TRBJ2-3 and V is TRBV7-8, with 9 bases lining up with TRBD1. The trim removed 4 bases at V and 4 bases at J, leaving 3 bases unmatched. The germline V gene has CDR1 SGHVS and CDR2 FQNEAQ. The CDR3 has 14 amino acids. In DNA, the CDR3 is TGTGCCAGCAGCTCTAGGACAGGGGCAGATACGCAGTATTTT. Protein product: CASSSRTGADTQYF.

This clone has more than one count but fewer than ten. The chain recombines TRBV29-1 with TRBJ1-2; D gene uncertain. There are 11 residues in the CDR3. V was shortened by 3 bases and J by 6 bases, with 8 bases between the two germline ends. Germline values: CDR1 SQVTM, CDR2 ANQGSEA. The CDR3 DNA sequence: TGCAGCGTTGAGGAGGGAGATGGCTACACCTTC. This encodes CSVEEGDGYTF.

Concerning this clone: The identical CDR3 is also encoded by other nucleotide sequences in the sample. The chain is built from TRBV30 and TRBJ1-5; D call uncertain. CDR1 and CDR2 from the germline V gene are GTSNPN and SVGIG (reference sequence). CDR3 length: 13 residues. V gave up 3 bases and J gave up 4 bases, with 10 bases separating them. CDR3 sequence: CAWSVEGNQPQHF. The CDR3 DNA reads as TGTGCCTGGAGCGTGGAGGGAAATCAGCCCCAGCATTTT.

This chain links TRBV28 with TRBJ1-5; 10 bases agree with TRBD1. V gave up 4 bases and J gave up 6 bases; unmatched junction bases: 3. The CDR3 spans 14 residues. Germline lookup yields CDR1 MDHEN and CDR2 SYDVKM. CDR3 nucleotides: TGTGCCAGCAGTTGGGACAGGGGAGGTCAGCCCCAGCATTTT. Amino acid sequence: CASSWDRGGQPQHF. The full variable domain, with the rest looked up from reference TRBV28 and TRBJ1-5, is DVKVTQSSRYLVKRTGEKVFLECVQDMDHENMFWYRQDPGLGLRLIYFSYDVKMKEKGDIPEGYSVSREKKERFSLILESASTNQTSMYLCASSWDRGGQPQHFGDGTRLSIL.